Listed below are T cell receptor beta chains from one sample, sequenced in a study of blood T cells in healthy people across ages. TCRdb fed the 5' RACE reads into MiXCR, producing one record per CDR3 protein. The sample shows approximately 1.5 million distinct CDR3 sequences, almost 35% of them seen only once. The sample consisted of blood. These receptors came from a woman aged 30 to 39 in good health. Each CDR3 is given with its conserved first and last residue. A D gene is named only where the DNA matches it firmly. Size is stated for part of the rows, as once, few or many counts, or as a class when the clone is expanded.

abundance	v_gene	d_gene	j_gene	CDR3nt	CDR3aa
few	TRBV29-1	TRBD1	TRBJ1-1	TGCAGCGTCCGACCCGGGACAGAGGCTTTCTTT	CSVRPGTEAFF
NA	TRBV20-1	TRBD1	TRBJ1-2	TGCAGTGCACTGGGGACAGGGTTAAATGGCTACACCTTC	CSALGTGLNGYTF
NA	TRBV20-1	NA	TRBJ2-7	TGCAGTGCCTTGAAGCTGGACGAGCAGTACTTC	CSALKLDEQYF
NA	TRBV3-1	TRBD1	TRBJ1-2	TGTGCCAGCAGCCAAGGTTCGGGGACAGGGGGCTATGGCTACACCTTC	CASSQGSGTGGYGYTF
few	TRBV10-2	TRBD1	TRBJ2-5	TGCGCCAGCAGTGTGAGGATAACCGGGACAGGGGAGACCCAGTACTTC	CASSVRITGTGETQYF
NA	TRBV20-1	NA	TRBJ1-1	TGCAGTGCTAGAAACAGGGACACTGAAGCTTTCTTT	CSARNRDTEAFF
NA	TRBV10-3	NA	TRBJ2-3	TGTGCCGCCCTAAGAGTTACCTTAGGAGATACGCAGTATTTT	CAALRVTLGDTQYF
few	TRBV25-1	TRBD2	TRBJ2-3	TGTGCCAGCAGTGAATCCCGGACTAGCGGGGGGGTCACAGATACGCAGTATTTT	CASSESRTSGGVTDTQYF
many	TRBV27	NA	TRBJ1-1	TGTGCCAGCAGTTCGGGACAAGTGAACACTGAAGCTTTCTTT	CASSSGQVNTEAFF
NA	TRBV9	NA	TRBJ1-1	TGTGCCAGCAGCGTAGATGTCCTGAACACTGAAGCTTTCTTT	CASSVDVLNTEAFF
few	TRBV20-1	TRBD2	TRBJ2-7	TGCAGTCCAGACCTAGCGGGAGGCGAGCAGTACTTC	CSPDLAGGEQYF
few	TRBV20-1	NA	TRBJ2-5	TGCAGTGCTAGCACCGGGACACTCAGCCAAGAGACCCAGTACTTC	CSASTGTLSQETQYF
NA	TRBV7-9	NA	TRBJ2-7	TGTGCCAGCAGCCCCCGCAGGCTGTTCGGCAACGAGCAGTACTTC	CASSPRRLFGNEQYF
NA	TRBV7-2	NA	TRBJ2-5	TGTGCCAGCAGCTCATGGGCGGGGAGAGCGGAGACCCAGTACTTC	CASSSWAGRAETQYF
NA	TRBV5-1	TRBD2	TRBJ2-1	TGCGCCAGCAGCTTGGTAGTGGTAGCGGGATCTTACAATGAGCAGTTCTTC	CASSLVVVAGSYNEQFF
few	TRBV3-1	TRBD2	TRBJ2-5	TGTGCCAGCAGCCAAGATGTAGCGGGAGGAATAGAGACCCAGTACTTC	CASSQDVAGGIETQYF
NA	TRBV6-1	TRBD1	TRBJ1-4	TGTGCCAGCAGTGAGGGACAGGCAACTAATGAAAAACTGTTTTTT	CASSEGQATNEKLFF
NA	TRBV29-1	NA	TRBJ2-5	TGCAGCGCTGAAACCGTGGCAGGGGAGACCCAGTACTTC	CSAETVAGETQYF
NA	TRBV10-3	NA	TRBJ2-7	TGTGCCATCAGTGAAGTTGGGGTGAGGTACGAGCAGTACTTC	CAISEVGVRYEQYF
NA	TRBV5-6	NA	TRBJ2-5	TGTGCCAGCAGCTTGGTGGCAGGGGGGTTAGAAGAGACCCAGTACTTC	CASSLVAGGLEETQYF
NA	TRBV15	TRBD2	TRBJ2-1	TGTGCCACCAGCAGAGATGGAGTTGGTAGCGGGAGCTCCTACAATGAGCAGTTCTTC	CATSRDGVGSGSSYNEQFF
few	TRBV9	NA	TRBJ2-1	TGTGCCAGCAGCGTAGTGGGCCGCTACAATGAGCAGTTCTTC	CASSVVGRYNEQFF
many	TRBV10-3	NA	TRBJ2-7	TGTGCCGTGCAAAAATCCCTCGGGACGTCCAGCTCCTACGAGCAGTACTTC	CAVQKSLGTSSSYEQYF
NA	TRBV9	TRBD1	TRBJ2-1	TGTGCCAGCAGCGCCGAGCCGACAGGGCGGTATGAGCAGTTCTTC	CASSAEPTGRYEQFF
NA	TRBV12-3/TRBV12-4	NA	TRBJ2-2	TGTGCCGGCAGTTTCCCGGGACATAGAAACACCGGGGAGCTGTTTTTT	CAGSFPGHRNTGELFF
NA	TRBV29-1	TRBD2	TRBJ2-3	TGCAGCGCTCGGAAGCGGGAAGAGGATACGCAGTATTTT	CSARKREEDTQYF
many	TRBV10-3	TRBD2	TRBJ2-5	TGTGCCATCAGTGACGGGACTAGCGGTCCACCCGGGACCCAGTACTTC	CAISDGTSGPPGTQYF
NA	TRBV12-3/TRBV12-4	NA	TRBJ1-2	TGTGCCAGCAGTGGAATATATGGCTACACCTTC	CASSGIYGYTF
NA	TRBV20-1	NA	TRBJ2-7	TGCAGTGCCGACTCTTCAGGGGACACCTACGAGCAGTACTTC	CSADSSGDTYEQYF
NA	TRBV2	NA	TRBJ2-2	TGTGCCAGCAGTGAATGGCGGCCACAGCGCGCCGGGGAGCGGTTTTTT	CASSEWRPQRAGERFF
NA	TRBV14	NA	TRBJ1-2	TGTGCCAGCAGCCAGCCCAGGGGACGTGGTGGCTACACCTTC	CASSQPRGRGGYTF
once	TRBV13	NA	TRBJ2-1	TGTGTCAGCACCCCCTCCGGGGGTACCTACAATGAGCAGTTCTTC	CVSTPSGGTYNEQFF
NA	TRBV29-1	NA	TRBJ2-3	TGCAGCGTTGAAGGTGATACTTGGATTGATACGCAGTATTTT	CSVEGDTWIDTQYF
few	TRBV29-1	TRBD1	TRBJ1-5	TGCAGCGTGGGACAGGGTGAAAGGCAGCCCCAGCATTTT	CSVGQGERQPQHF
few	TRBV4-2	TRBD1	TRBJ1-4	TGTGCCAGCAGCCAAGAAGAGGGGGCGGTCAATGAAAAACTGTTTTTT	CASSQEEGAVNEKLFF
few	TRBV11-2	NA	TRBJ2-3	TGTGCCAGCAGCTCCCGGGACAGCACAGATACGCAGTATTTT	CASSSRDSTDTQYF
few	TRBV4-1	NA	TRBJ1-4	TGCGCCAGCAGCCAAAAAGGCCGGGGCCCTAATGAAAAACTGTTTTTT	CASSQKGRGPNEKLFF
NA	TRBV15	TRBD2	TRBJ2-1	TGTGCCACCAGCAGGGGGGGGGTAACCTACAATGAGCAGTTCTTC	CATSRGGVTYNEQFF
NA	TRBV28	TRBD1	TRBJ2-7	TGTGCCAGCAGGTGGACAGGGAAATACGAGCAGTACTTC	CASRWTGKYEQYF
few	TRBV6-1	TRBD2	TRBJ2-3	TGTGCCAGCAGTGAAGTTGGTGGAGCGGGGGTGGCAGATACGCAGTATTTT	CASSEVGGAGVADTQYF
NA	TRBV2	TRBD1	TRBJ2-6	TGTGCCAGCAGGGGGGGACAGGGGCTCTCTGGGGCCAACGTCCTGACTTTC	CASRGGQGLSGANVLTF
few	TRBV28	TRBD2	TRBJ2-1	TGTCCCAGCAGGGGACTAGCGGGGTTCTCCTACAATGAGCAGTTCTTC	CPSRGLAGFSYNEQFF
NA	TRBV11-3	NA	TRBJ1-1	TGTGCCAGCAGCTTAGATCCGGGGGGGCACACTGAAGCTTTCTTT	CASSLDPGGHTEAFF
many	TRBV29-1	TRBD2	TRBJ2-3	TGCAGCGTCGTAACCCAGCGGGAGGCCCTCCTTAGCACAGATACGCAGTATTTT	CSVVTQREALLSTDTQYF
NA	TRBV20-1	TRBD2	TRBJ2-5	TGCAGTGCTAGAGATATAAGGGCTAGCGGAGCCTTCCAAGAGACCCAGTACTTC	CSARDIRASGAFQETQYF
NA	TRBV5-1	NA	TRBJ2-3	TGCGCCAGCAGCTTGCCAACCTCCGGGGCCCCAGGGACAGATACGCAGTATTTT	CASSLPTSGAPGTDTQYF
NA	TRBV12-3/TRBV12-4	TRBD2	TRBJ2-7	TGTGCCAGCGGCTGGGAGGGTCGCGAGCAGTACTTC	CASGWEGREQYF
NA	TRBV2	TRBD1	TRBJ1-4	TGTGCCAGCAGAAACCGGGACACAGGGGGTGAAAAACTGTTTTTT	CASRNRDTGGEKLFF
NA	TRBV6-1	NA	TRBJ2-1	TGTGCCAGCAGTGTGGAGGGATGGGACGGCGCCTACAATGAGCAGTTCTTC	CASSVEGWDGAYNEQFF
NA	TRBV5-1	TRBD2	TRBJ2-7	TGCGCCAGCAGCTTGGAAACCGGGACTAGCTCCTACGAGCAGTACTTC	CASSLETGTSSYEQYF
NA	TRBV27	NA	TRBJ2-4	TGTGCCAGCAGGGACTCCCTTCTAGCCAAAAACATTCAGTACTTC	CASRDSLLAKNIQYF
NA	TRBV28	TRBD2	TRBJ2-1	TGTGCCAGCAGTTTATTCGCTAGCGGGTACAATGAGCAGTTCTTC	CASSLFASGYNEQFF
once	TRBV6-9	TRBD2	TRBJ2-1	TGTGCCTGCAGACCCCAGGGCGGGAGCCCCTACAATGAGCAGTTCTTC	CACRPQGGSPYNEQFF
NA	TRBV6-1	TRBD1	TRBJ1-1	TGTGCCAGCTGGAAGGACAGGGGGCTCGACACTGAAGCTTTCTTT	CASWKDRGLDTEAFF
many	TRBV5-1	TRBD1	TRBJ1-2	TGCGCCAGCAGCGCGGGGGACAGGGAGTTTGCTGGCTACACCTTC	CASSAGDREFAGYTF